The T cell receptor (beta chain) described here comes from a study of blood T cell repertoires in COVID-19. Study context: Sites in the United States, Italy and Spain provided acute and convalescent COVID-19 samples. T cells, B-cell-depleted T cells, or PBMCs provided the cDNA or gDNA that served as material.

Per the study methods: It was from reference gene primer amplification that nucleated cell counts were estimated. Profiling relied on immunoSEQ multiplex PCR, and the TCRdb table lists in-frame clones only, not all of them. V, J and clone size were drawn from that table, and D and trimming were deduced from the DNA. The table shows 65,000 to 95,000 clones, with about 80% occurring only once. Germline values: CDR1 SGHNT, CDR2 YENEEA. V lost 4 bases, J lost 5 bases, and 6 bases stayed unmatched. The CDR3 runs to 15 residues. This chain connects TRBV11-3 to TRBJ1-5; 9 bases are shared with TRBD1. The sequence derives from a man in his fifties or sixties with active or convalescent COVID-19. The sequenced sample consisted of peripheral blood. The CDR3 spells CASSYGQGLDQPQHF. The CDR3 coding sequence is TGTGCCAGCAGCTACGGACAGGGGCTTGATCAGCCCCAGCATTTT.